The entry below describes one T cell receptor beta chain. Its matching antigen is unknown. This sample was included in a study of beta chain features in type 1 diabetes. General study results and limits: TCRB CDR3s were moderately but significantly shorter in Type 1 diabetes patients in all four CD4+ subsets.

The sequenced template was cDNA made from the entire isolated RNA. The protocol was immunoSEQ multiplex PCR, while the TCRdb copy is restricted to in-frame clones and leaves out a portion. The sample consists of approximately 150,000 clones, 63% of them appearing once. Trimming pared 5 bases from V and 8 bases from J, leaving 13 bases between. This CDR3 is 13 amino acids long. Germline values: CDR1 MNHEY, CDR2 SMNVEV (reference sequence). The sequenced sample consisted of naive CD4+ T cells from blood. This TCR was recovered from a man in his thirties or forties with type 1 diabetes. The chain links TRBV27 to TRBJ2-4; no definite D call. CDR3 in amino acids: CASSPRAWDIQYF. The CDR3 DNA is TGTGCCAGCAGTCCTAGGGCCTGGGACATTCAGTACTTC.